This T cell receptor (beta chain) emerged from a study of cytomegalovirus exposure and HLA in healthy donors. Study information: Earlier work reported approximately 110 million unique TCR beta sequences from 150 million to 200 million T cells.

A note on this clone: Its cognate antigen is unknown.

CDR3 size: 14 residues. V lost 3 bases, J lost 5 bases, and 11 bases lay in between. CDR1 and CDR2 (germline): MGHRA, YSYEKL. PCR primers comprised 60 Vbeta and 13 Jbeta primers. Sequencing used immunoSEQ multiplex PCR; TCRdb keeps in-frame clones, though not all of them. The profile shows roughly 110,000 clones, more than 65% of them singletons. Whole-study results and caveats: Reports described diagnosis of cytomegalovirus status by the classifier as highly specific and sensitive. Donors were assumed by presence/absence analyses to have roughly uniform sequencing depth.

The clonotype comes from a man aged 25-45 years in good health and CMV-seronegative. Sequencing was carried out using PBMCs. The rearrangement joins TRBV4-1 to TRBJ1-5, with D maybe TRBD1 (5 bases). The CDR3, as DNA: TGCGCCAGCAGCCACGGCAGGGTATATCAGCCCCAGCATTTT. Its protein product is CASSHGRVYQPQHF.